This T cell receptor (beta chain) was identified during a study of T-cell memory formation after mild COVID-19. Study-level points and caveats: CD4+ contracting clones were found mainly in CM and EM, and CD8+ ones in EMRA. Clones contracting over day 15 to 85 were CD4/CD8 balanced, with later expanders leaning CD4+.

The CDR3 runs 16 residues. In germline, CDR1 is SGHDN, CDR2 FVKESK. V shed 4 bases, J shed 4 bases, and the junction held 13 bases outside the gene matches. This clonotype was seen at least ten times. Its antigen is as yet unknown. TCRdb recomputed calls from the 5' RACE reads with MiXCR, one row per CDR3 protein. This sample has hundreds of thousands of distinct CDR3 sequences, with approximately 20% found just once. J is TRBJ2-7 and V is TRBV14, with 7 bases lining up with TRBD1. This TCR derives from an adult woman who had mild COVID-19 (a few samples of this study predate the infection). Cell type and time point are not known. The sample was PBMCs or a T cell subset sorted from them (not recorded which). CDR3 sequence (DNA): TGTGCCAGCAGCCCGAGCGCGAGAGGGGGCATATACGAGCAGTACTTC. It codes for CASSPSARGGIYEQYF.